These T cell receptor beta chains were read from a single sample in a study of T cell responses to AZD1222 COVID-19 vaccine. Using immunoSEQ multiplex PCR, the repertoire was profiled, and TCRdb retains in-frame clones only, with some absent. The repertoire holds about 110,000 clones, about 89% seen once, with less than 8.5% in the top ten. This sample comprised peripheral blood, obtained on day 0 of AZD1222 vaccination. The receptors derive from an adult in good health. CDR3s include the opening cysteine and the closing phenylalanine or tryptophan.

j_call v_call cdr3_aa
TRBJ1-4 TRBV15 CATSREVRANEKLFF
TRBJ2-3 TRBV11-2 CASSFDPDYTDTQYF
TRBJ2-1 TRBV4-1 CASSQPRARGNKQFF
TRBJ1-1 TRBV3-1/TRBV3-2 CASSHSGGGRTEAFF
TRBJ2-7 TRBV3-1/TRBV3-2 CASSQEGLAIYEQYF
TRBJ1-2 TRBV9 CASSVATGLIDGYTF
TRBJ2-6 TRBV21-1 CASSNARFRGPTGANVLTF
TRBJ1-6 TRBV30 CAWSARAFTIGSPLHF
TRBJ1-2 TRBV6-5 CASSPTTPVGYGYTF
TRBJ1-1 TRBV11-2 CASSLSFQNTEAFF
TRBJ1-2 TRBV4-1 CASSQDLYGYTF
TRBJ1-3 TRBV29-1 CSVRGGTNSGNTIYF